One and the same sample provided the 4 T cell receptor beta chains below, sequenced in a study of neurological immune-mediated disorders. TCRdb fed the 5' RACE reads into MiXCR, producing one record per CDR3 protein. Altogether more than 50,000 distinct CDR3 sequences are present, roughly an eighth being singletons, with the ten largest covering about 1.7%. The sequenced sample was PBMCs. The receptors originated from a man aged 55 to 69 in good health.

This clonotype showed up many times. CDR3 region: CATSFIATSPTQYF. The CDR3 region has the DNA TGTGCCACCTCCTTTATCGCCACTAGTCCTACGCAGTATTTT. V gene TRBV12-3 or TRBV12-4 combines with J gene TRBJ2-3, with D possibly TRBD2 on 5 matching bases. The CDR3 loop spans 14 amino acids. Trimming took 10 bases from V and 8 from J, leaving 22 bases between them.

This clonotype appeared many times. The V and J genes are TRBV5-6 and TRBJ1-5; 8 bases are a match to TRBD1. CDR1 and CDR2 (germline): SGHDT, YYEEEE. V gave up 4 bases and J gave up 4 bases; unmatched junction bases: 4. This CDR3 is 14 amino acids long. Here the CDR3 DNA reads TGTGCCAGCAGCAGGACAGGGTGGAATCAGCCCCAGCATTTT. It encodes CASSRTGWNQPQHF.

This clonotype has ten or more counts. The V and J genes are TRBV20-1 and TRBJ1-5; 9 bases line up with TRBD1. V shed 3 bases, J shed 9 bases, and the junction held 15 bases outside the gene matches. This CDR3 is 16 amino acids long. CDR1 is DFQATT, CDR2 SNEGSKA, per germline (reference sequence). Written as DNA, the CDR3 is TGCAGTGCTAGTTTACCGGGACAGGGCCATAGGGTGCCCCAGCATTTT. This codes for CSASLPGQGHRVPQHF.

This clonotype was counted many times. The V and J genes are TRBV20-1 and TRBJ1-1; 7 bases map to TRBD1. The V gene's germline CDR1 is DFQATT and CDR2 SNEGSKA (reference sequence). The trim removed 4 bases at V and 3 bases at J, leaving 11 bases unmatched. This CDR3 has 15 amino acids. The DNA of the CDR3 is TGCAGTGCTACGCTCCAACAGGGGTTGGACACTGAAGCTTTCTTT. This encodes CSATLQQGLDTEAFF.